The 9 T cell receptor beta chains below were found in one sample sequenced in a study of blood T cell repertoires in COVID-19. The table came from immunoSEQ multiplex PCR; TCRdb's copy has only in-frame clones and leaves some out. The data hold 340,000 or so clones, with 65% to 90% observed a single time. Input material: PBMCs or T cells enriched from blood (not recorded which). Source of these receptors: a middle-aged woman with acute COVID-19.

The chain combines TRBV19 with TRBJ1-5; a weak D match, TRBD1 (6 bases). The CDR3 extends over 15 amino acids. Per the germline V gene, CDR1 is LNHDA and CDR2 is SQIVND (reference sequence). Trimming took 6 bases from V and 1 from J, leaving 13 bases between them. The DNA for the CDR3 is TGTGCCAGTAGCGGGGGGCCGGAGAGCAATCAGCCCCAGCATTTT. This translates into CASSGGPESNQPQHF.

The chain combines TRBV4-3 with TRBJ2-3; 10 bases line up with TRBD1. Germline CDR1 reads LGHNA; CDR2 reads YSLEER. There are 18 residues in the CDR3. The J segment lost 5 bases and the V segment lost 1 base, leaving 12 bases of the junction unmatched. DNA for the CDR3: TGCGCCAGCAGCCAAGGCCCCGCCGGGACAGGGGAAGGAGATACGCAGTATTTT. Translating it yields CASSQGPAGTGEGDTQYF.

The gene calls are TRBV28 and TRBJ2-7; 13 bases agree with TRBD2. This CDR3 spans 15 amino acids. V dropped 4 bases and J dropped 6; count of bases not matched to a gene: 6. Germline V CDR1 and CDR2: MDHEN, SYDVKM. The CDR3 loop reads CASSSNGLAGAEQYF. CDR3 sequence (DNA): TGTGCCAGCAGTTCCAATGGACTAGCGGGAGCCGAGCAGTACTTC. Filled out from reference TRBV28 and TRBJ2-7, the complete variable domain reads DVKVTQSSRYLVKRTGEKVFLECVQDMDHENMFWYRQDPGLGLRLIYFSYDVKMKEKGDIPEGYSVSREKKERFSLILESASTNQTSMYLCASSSNGLAGAEQYFGPGTRLTVT.

The V call is TRBV5-5, the J call TRBJ2-1; 13 bases are a match to TRBD2. The CDR3 loop spans 19 amino acids. Germline loops: CDR1 SGHKS, CDR2 YYEKEE (reference sequence). The V and J ends lost 0 bases and 7 bases, in that order; junction bases with no gene match: 13. The CDR3 coding sequence is TGTGCCAGCAGCTTGGCCGGCGGACTAGCGGGAGACCAAAGGAATGAGCAGTTCTTC. Translation: CASSLAGGLAGDQRNEQFF.

The rearrangement links TRBV10-3 to TRBJ2-1; 13 nucleotides line up with TRBD2. This CDR3 spans 15 amino acids. Trimming removed 5 bases from V and 8 bases from J; junction bases left unmatched: 6. Germline V lookup: CDR1 ENHRY, CDR2 SYGVKD. This CDR3 reads CAISYTSGGADEQFF. CDR3 in DNA: TGTGCCATCAGTTACACTAGCGGGGGGGCCGATGAGCAGTTCTTC.

This chain connects TRBV28 to TRBJ1-2; maybe TRBD1 (5 bases). Germline V gene lookup returns CDR1 MDHEN and CDR2 SYDVKM. V lost 4 bases and J lost 2, with 11 bases in between. The CDR3 is made up of 14 amino acids. As DNA, the CDR3 is TGTGCCAGCAGTTCCGGGACTGTGAACTATGGCTACACCTTC. Translated, it gives CASSSGTVNYGYTF.

The chain recombines TRBV18 with TRBJ2-3; a weak D match, TRBD1 (6 bases). The CDR3 consists of 14 residues. Trimming removed 3 bases at V and 3 bases at J, with 10 bases between. Germline V lookup: CDR1 KGHSH, CDR2 LQKENI. CDR3 protein: CASSPPTGTDTQYF. As DNA, the CDR3 is TGTGCCAGCTCACCCCCAACAGGGACAGATACGCAGTATTTT.

Regarding this clone: At the DNA level, this CDR3 is encoded by other sequences in the same sample as well. The V and J genes are TRBV7-8 and TRBJ1-2; a weak D match, TRBD1 (5 bases). The CDR3 is 15 residues long. V dropped 2 bases and J dropped 0 bases, with 10 bases sitting between them. Germline CDR1 and CDR2: SGHVS and FQNEAQ. CDR3 sequence reads: CASSLSRGANYGYTF. The CDR3 DNA reads TGTGCCAGCAGCTTATCTCGGGGGGCTAACTATGGCTACACCTTC.

The chain has TRBV2 and TRBJ2-3; 9 bases map to TRBD2. Germline V gene data show CDR1 as SNHLY and CDR2 as FYNNEI. V lost 5 bases and J lost 0; bases outside the gene matches: 12. The CDR3 is 18 amino acids. The CDR3 protein is CASSSGRRGGPSTDTQYF. The CDR3 DNA reads TGTGCCAGCAGTAGCGGGAGGAGAGGGGGTCCTAGCACAGATACGCAGTATTTT.